These 27 T cell receptor beta chains came from one sample sequenced in a study of metastatic and nonmetastatic thyroid tumors. Prior to thyroid surgery, none of the patients had received any treatment. TCRdb redid the clone calls on the PCR reads using MiXCR. The table includes tens of thousands of clones, 15% to 20% detected once. Material: blood. These receptors all come from a male donor with papillary thyroid cancer or a benign thyroid nodule (not recorded which). Some clones in this sample may be carry-over from other donors' samples.

The table lists this clone with many counts. The chain has TRBV2 and TRBJ1-5; possible D gene TRBD1, 5 bases. The CDR3 sequence is 15 residues long. V lost 6 bases, J lost 0 bases, and 12 bases lay in between. Germline V gene sequence: CDR1 SNHLY, CDR2 FYNNEI. The CDR3 bases are TGTGCCAGCAGGGACACGAGTTATAGCAATCAGCCCCAGCATTTT. It translates to CASRDTSYSNQPQHF.

This clone has a count of ten or more. The chain joins TRBV10-3 to TRBJ2-7; 11 nucleotides line up with TRBD2. The germline V gene encodes CDR1 ENHRY and CDR2 SYGVKD. The trim removed 7 bases at V and 7 bases at J, leaving 15 bases unmatched. The CDR3 runs 16 residues. The CDR3 DNA is TGTGCCATCAACCGGAATAGCGGGAGGGCCGGTCGGGAGCAGTACTTC. Its protein product is CAINRNSGRAGREQYF.

Many counts were recorded for this clone. The V gene is TRBV7-6, the J gene TRBJ1-2; 8 bases fit TRBD1. The ends lost 2 bases at V and 6 bases at J; junction bases unmatched: 8. CDR3 size: 15 residues. The V gene's germline CDR1 is SGHVS and CDR2 FNYEAQ. The CDR3 here is CASSLLGQGADGYTF. As DNA, the CDR3 is TGTGCCAGCAGCTTATTGGGGCAGGGGGCTGATGGCTACACCTTC.

This clone was observed many times. The CDR3 coding sequence is TGCAGTGCTAGCAACCCGACAGACTATGGCTACACCTTC. Translation: CSASNPTDYGYTF. The chain links TRBV20-1 to TRBJ1-2, with a tentative D call TRBD1 (5 bases). Germline loops: CDR1 DFQATT, CDR2 SNEGSKA (reference sequence). This CDR3 region has 13 residues. Trimming removed 3 bases from V and 3 bases from J, with 11 bases in between.

The V and J genes are TRBV11-2 and TRBJ1-6, with D possibly TRBD1 on 5 matching bases. Trimming removed 0 bases from V and 6 bases from J, with 9 bases in between. This CDR3 contains 15 residues. Germline-derived CDR1 and CDR2 are SGHAT and FQNNGV. In nucleotides, the CDR3 is TGTGCCAGCAGCTTAGAGGGGGGGACTAATTCACCCCTCCACTTT. Its protein is CASSLEGGTNSPLHF.

This clone was recorded many times. The junction departs from germline at one end; a sequencing error may be responsible. This sample also contains other DNA sequences that code for the same CDR3. The chain couples TRBV29-1 to TRBJ2-1, with 7 bases matching TRBD2. The germline gives CDR1 SQVTM, CDR2 ANQGSEA. The CDR3 runs 14 residues. DNA of the CDR3: TGCAGCGTCGGCGGGAGAATCTCCTACAATGAGCAGTTTTTC. Its translation: CSVGGRISYNEQFF.

This clone was found many times. A single base separates this from a much larger clone, so it may be a read error. In the same sample, other DNA sequences code for this CDR3. This chain connects TRBV29-1 to TRBJ1-3; the D is unclear. Per germline, CDR1 SQVTM and CDR2 ANQGSEA. The CDR3 is 13 residues long. The CDR3 sequence is CSCIGPLRNTIYF. DNA for the CDR3: TGTAGCTGCATTGGACCACTCCGAAACACCATATATTTT. Variable domain in full (rest from reference TRBV29-1 and TRBJ1-3): SAVISQKPSRDICQRGTSLTIQCQVDSQVTMMFWYRQQPGQSLTLIATANQGSEATYESGFVIDKFPISRPNLTFSTLTVSNMSPEDSSIYLCSCIGPLRNTIYFGEGSWLTVV.

A word on this clone: Relative to the germline gene, one junction end is altered; a read error may explain this. The chain employs TRBV9 and TRBJ2-5; 9 bases map to TRBD2. Germline V lookup: CDR1 SGDLS, CDR2 YYNGEE. The CDR3 is 16 residues long. The DNA of the CDR3 is TGTTCCAGCAGCGCCGCTAGCGGGGTGACCCAAGAGACCCAGTACTTC. This sequence encodes CSSSAASGVTQETQYF.

This clone turned up a few times. The chain carries TRBV28 and TRBJ1-2, with D hard to call. Trimming left V 2 bases short and J 3 bases short, with 10 bases between. Germline V gene sequence: CDR1 MDHEN, CDR2 SYDVKM. This CDR3 contains 14 residues. Written as DNA, the CDR3 is TGTGCCAGCAGTTTAACGAGGGAGTACTATGGCTACACCTTC. Protein product: CASSLTREYYGYTF.

About this clone: This could be a read error, since a much larger clone is one nucleotide away. The chain is built from TRBV3-1 and TRBJ2-1, with 10 bases lining up with TRBD2. Trimming cost V 6 bases and J 7 bases; bases outside gene matches: 9. CDR1 and CDR2 from the germline V gene are LGHDT and YNNKEL (reference sequence). The CDR3 contains 15 residues. The CDR3 sequence: CASRDASGGRNEQFF. The DNA for the CDR3 is TGTGCCAGCAGGGACGCTAGCGGGGGTAGGAATGAGCAGTTCTTC.

A remark on this clone: This sequence may be a read error, since a much larger clone differs from it by one base. This chain connects TRBV11-1 to TRBJ2-5; D remains ambiguous. The V gene's germline CDR1 is SGHAT and CDR2 FQDESV (reference sequence). CDR3 length equals 15 residues. This CDR3 reads CSSSSHWMGQETQYF. CDR3 coding DNA: TGTTCCAGCAGCTCGCATTGGATGGGCCAAGAGACCCAGTACTTC.

This clone was recorded at least ten times. The rearrangement uses TRBV12-5 and TRBJ2-7; D is perhaps TRBD1 or TRBD2 (5 bases each). CDR3 length: 17 amino acids. Germline CDR1 and CDR2: LGHNT and FRNRAP. Trimming shortened V by 1 base and J by 1 base, and 17 bases separated the two germline ends. CDR3 DNA: TGTGCTAGTGGTTTGGCCCCTTTGGGGGTTCGATCCTACGAGCAGTACTTC. This translates into CASGLAPLGVRSYEQYF. Full variable domain (remainder filled in from reference TRBV12-5 and TRBJ2-7): DARVTQTPRHKVTEMGQEVTMRCQPILGHNTVFWYRQTMMQGLELLAYFRNRAPLDDSGMPKDRFSAEMPDATLATLKIQPSEPRDSAVYFCASGLAPLGVRSYEQYFGPGTRLTVT.

This clone has more than one count but fewer than ten. Other DNA sequences of this sample code for an identical CDR3. The chain couples TRBV2 to TRBJ2-7, with D perhaps TRBD2 (5 bases). Germline CDR1 is SNHLY and CDR2 is FYNNEI. Trimming took off 4 bases at V and 3 bases at J, with 13 bases between the two ends. This CDR3 has 14 residues. The CDR3 DNA reads as TGTGCCAGCAGTGTTCGCTCAGGAGGCTACGAGCAGTACTTC. It codes for CASSVRSGGYEQYF.

By frequency in the sample, this clone is medium-sized. The sample contains more than one DNA sequence encoding this CDR3. The J gene is TRBJ2-7, the V gene TRBV6-5, with D maybe TRBD1 (5 bases). CDR1 and CDR2 from the germline V gene are MNHEY and SVGAGI. This CDR3 has 12 amino acids. Trimming cost V 2 bases and J 6 bases, with 8 bases left between them. CDR3 coding DNA: TGTGCCAGCAGTTACGCTAGGGGCGAGCAGTACTTC. It encodes CASSYARGEQYF.

This clone was counted at least ten times. The chain carries TRBV19 and TRBJ2-3; 9 bases are a match to TRBD2. The CDR3 extends over 16 amino acids. Losses at the gene ends were 5 bases for V and 5 bases for J; bases not matched to a gene: 11. Germline V gives CDR1 LNHDA, CDR2 SQIVND (reference sequence). The CDR3 protein is CASSLIAGVGEDTQYF. CDR3 nucleotides: TGTGCCAGTAGTTTAATAGCGGGAGTAGGAGAAGATACGCAGTATTTT. Variable domain in full (rest from reference TRBV19 and TRBJ2-3): DGGITQSPKYLFRKEGQNVTLSCEQNLNHDAMYWYRQDPGQGLRLIYYSQIVNDFQKGDIAEGYSVSREKKESFPLTVTSAQKNPTAFYLCASSLIAGVGEDTQYFGPGTRLTVL.

This clone came up many times. The chain is built from TRBV11-1 and TRBJ2-1; no reliable D call. Deletions cut 5 bases from V and 8 bases from J, with 19 bases between. The CDR3 runs 15 residues. Germline CDR1 is SGHAT and CDR2 is FQDESV (reference sequence). The CDR3 protein is CASSPLGSVSDEQFF. The CDR3 DNA follows: TGTGCCAGCAGCCCTCTCGGTTCAGTTTCCGATGAGCAGTTCTTC.

The chain carries TRBV6-6 and TRBJ2-6; D ambiguous. Trimming removed 0 bases at V and 0 bases at J, with 9 bases between. In germline, CDR1 is MNHNY, CDR2 SVGAGI (reference sequence). The CDR3 consists of 17 residues. The CDR3 coding sequence is TGTGCCAGCAGTTACTCGGACGGCCTCTCTGGGGCCAACGTCCTGACTTTC. Its translation is CASSYSDGLSGANVLTF.

This clone ranks as medium-sized (0.01 to 0.1%). CDR3 region: CASSLVVTGGEGYTF. The CDR3 DNA reads as TGTGCCAGCAGTTTAGTAGTGACAGGGGGTGAGGGCTACACCTTC. The rearrangement uses TRBV12-3 or TRBV12-4 and TRBJ1-2; 9 nucleotides align to TRBD1. V trimming: 1 base; J trimming: 8 bases; junction bases outside the gene matches: 8. The CDR3 loop spans 15 amino acids.

This clone occurred many times. The chain uses TRBV9 and TRBJ1-1; 7 nucleotides align to TRBD1. The length of the CDR3 is 13 residues. J was trimmed by 4 bases and V by 3 bases; bases with no gene match: 3. Germline CDR1 reads SGDLS; CDR2 reads YYNGEE. The CDR3 sequence: CASSAGGGTEAFF. CDR3 in DNA: TGTGCCAGCAGCGCAGGGGGGGGCACTGAAGCTTTCTTT. Variable domain in full (rest from reference TRBV9 and TRBJ1-1): DSGVTQTPKHLITATGQRVTLRCSPRSGDLSVYWYQQSLDQGLQFLIQYYNGEERAKGNILERFSAQQFPDLHSELNLSSLELGDSALYFCASSAGGGTEAFFGQGTRLTVV.

By proportion, this clone is medium-sized. This rearrangement joins TRBV27 to TRBJ1-1; D might be TRBD1 (5 bases). The CDR3 spans 14 residues. CDR1 and CDR2 (germline): MNHEY, SMNVEV (reference sequence). Trimming removed 4 bases at V and 10 bases at J, with 19 bases between. The CDR3 DNA follows: TGTGCCAGCAGTTCGCCGGGACTTTTGTATGGAGCTTTCTTT. This codes for CASSSPGLLYGAFF.

The V call is TRBV9, the J call TRBJ2-2; 8 bases are a match to TRBD2. The CDR3 length is 16 residues. CDR1 SGDLS and CDR2 YYNGEE come from the germline V gene. Trimming at V came to 0 bases and at J to 5 bases, leaving 6 bases not matched to a gene. The CDR3 DNA sequence: TGTGCCAGCAGCGTAGAATGGACTAGCAAGACCGGGGAGCTGTTTTTT. Translating it yields CASSVEWTSKTGELFF.

This clone was observed many times. V and J are TRBV7-6 and TRBJ2-6; D not certain. The CDR3 spans 15 residues. Germline V lookup: CDR1 SGHVS, CDR2 FNYEAQ. V lost 6 bases and J 1 base, leaving 10 bases between the germline ends. The CDR3 nucleotides read TGTGCCAGCAGTCCGGCCCTTTCTGGGGCCAACGTCCTGACTTTC. Amino acid sequence: CASSPALSGANVLTF.

The rearrangement uses TRBV5-4 and TRBJ1-2, with D hard to call. There are 11 residues in the CDR3. The V gene lost 3 bases and the J gene lost 8 bases, with 8 bases spanning the gap. Germline-derived CDR1 and CDR2 are SGHNT and YYREEE (reference sequence). This chain's CDR3 is CASSSGGGYTF. CDR3 nucleotides: TGTGCCAGCAGCTCAGGAGGCGGCTACACCTTC.

The chain uses TRBV6-1 and TRBJ1-4; the D is unclear. V gave up 4 bases and J gave up 8 bases, with 20 bases separating them. The germline CDR1 and CDR2 sequences are MNHNS and SASEGT. CDR3 length: 16 residues. The CDR3 loop is CASSGVMVRFWEKLFF. The CDR3, as DNA: TGTGCCAGCAGTGGAGTGATGGTCAGGTTTTGGGAAAAACTGTTTTTT.

This clone has a handful of counts. The V call is TRBV6-1, the J call TRBJ2-2, with a tentative D call TRBD2 (6 bases). V was clipped by 8 bases and J by 9 bases, with 13 bases between them. CDR1 MNHNS and CDR2 SASEGT come from the germline V gene. This CDR3 region has 12 residues. CDR3 in amino acids: CASWRGSRELFF. The CDR3, as DNA: TGTGCCAGCTGGCGGGGTTCCAGGGAGCTGTTTTTT.

The sample holds many counts of this clone. The chain combines TRBV19 with TRBJ2-3, with 9 bases aligning to TRBD2. This CDR3 region has 16 residues. CDR1 LNHDA and CDR2 SQIVND come from the germline V gene (reference sequence). V dropped 4 bases and J dropped 2; count of bases not matched to a gene: 7. The CDR3: CASSNIAGASTDTQYF. The CDR3 DNA follows: TGTGCCAGTAGTAACATAGCGGGAGCCTCCACAGATACGCAGTATTTT.

The sample holds many counts of this clone. The genes are TRBV5-6 and TRBJ1-5; D is unresolved. The germline V and J ends were trimmed by 2 bases and 7 bases, with 16 bases remaining between them. The length of the CDR3 is 15 residues. Germline values: CDR1 SGHDT, CDR2 YYEEEE. In DNA, the CDR3 is TGTGCCAGCAGCTTAGGACCCGTTTCAAGACAGCCCCAGCATTTT. As protein: CASSLGPVSRQPQHF.